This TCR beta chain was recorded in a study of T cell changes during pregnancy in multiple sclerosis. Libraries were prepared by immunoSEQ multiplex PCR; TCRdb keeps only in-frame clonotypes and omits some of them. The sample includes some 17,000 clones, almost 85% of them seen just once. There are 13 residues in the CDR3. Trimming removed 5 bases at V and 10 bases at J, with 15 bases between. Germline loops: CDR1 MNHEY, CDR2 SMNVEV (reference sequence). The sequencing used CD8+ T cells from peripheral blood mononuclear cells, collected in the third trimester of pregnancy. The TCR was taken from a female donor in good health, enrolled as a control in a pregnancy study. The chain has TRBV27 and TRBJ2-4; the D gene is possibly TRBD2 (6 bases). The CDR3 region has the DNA TGTGCCAGCAGTGCGGGGACTTACGGGATTCAGTACTTC. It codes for CASSAGTYGIQYF.